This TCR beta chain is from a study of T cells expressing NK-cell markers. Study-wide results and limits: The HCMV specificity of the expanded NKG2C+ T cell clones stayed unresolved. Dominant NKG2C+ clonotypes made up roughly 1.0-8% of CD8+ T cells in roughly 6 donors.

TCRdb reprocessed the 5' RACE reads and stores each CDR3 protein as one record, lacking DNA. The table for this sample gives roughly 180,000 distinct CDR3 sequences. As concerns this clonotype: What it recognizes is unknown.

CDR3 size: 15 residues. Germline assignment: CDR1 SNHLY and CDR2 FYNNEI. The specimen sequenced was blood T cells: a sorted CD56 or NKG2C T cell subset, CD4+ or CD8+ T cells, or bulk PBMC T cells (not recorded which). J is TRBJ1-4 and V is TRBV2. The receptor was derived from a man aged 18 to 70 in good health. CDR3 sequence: CASSEVYREGEKLFF.